What follows is one T cell receptor beta chain and its context. What it binds is unknown. This record comes from a study of T-cell memory formation after mild COVID-19. Whole-study findings and limits: Clones from the second wave (peaking day 37) had unconfirmed SARS-CoV-2 specificity. Pre-infection memory carried some responding clones, suggesting that cross-reactive memory joined.

Germline CDR1 SGDLS, CDR2 YYNGEE. V lost 3 bases to trimming and J lost 2 bases; unmatched junction nucleotides: 3. CDR3 length equals 15 residues. Each CDR3 protein gets one entry after TCRdb re-called the 5' RACE reads with MiXCR. The table includes around 450,000 distinct CDR3 sequences, around 20% detected once. This chain connects TRBV9 to TRBJ2-7; 12 bases fit TRBD2. The sample was PBMCs or a T cell subset sorted from them (not recorded which). This receptor was taken from an adult woman who had mild COVID-19 (a few samples of this study predate the infection). Cell type and time point are not known. The CDR3 DNA is TGTGCCAGCAGCGAGGGACTAGCGGGCGCCTACGAGCAGTACTTC. It encodes CASSEGLAGAYEQYF.